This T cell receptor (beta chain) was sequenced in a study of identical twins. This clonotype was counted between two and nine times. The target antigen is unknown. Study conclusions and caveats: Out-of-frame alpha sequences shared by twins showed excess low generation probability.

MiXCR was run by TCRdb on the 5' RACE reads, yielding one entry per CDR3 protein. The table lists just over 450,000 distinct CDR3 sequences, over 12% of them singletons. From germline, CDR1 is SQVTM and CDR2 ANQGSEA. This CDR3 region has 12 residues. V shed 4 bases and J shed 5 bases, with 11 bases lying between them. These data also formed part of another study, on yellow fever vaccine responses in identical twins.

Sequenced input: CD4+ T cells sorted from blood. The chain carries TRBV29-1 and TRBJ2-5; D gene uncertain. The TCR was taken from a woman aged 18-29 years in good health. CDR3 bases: TGCAGCGTTGTTGGAATGGGTGAGACCCAGTACTTC. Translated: CSVVGMGETQYF. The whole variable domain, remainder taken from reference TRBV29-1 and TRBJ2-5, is SAVISQKPSRDICQRGTSLTIQCQVDSQVTMMFWYRQQPGQSLTLIATANQGSEATYESGFVIDKFPISRPNLTFSTLTVSNMSPEDSSIYLCSVVGMGETQYFGPGTRLLVL.